This T cell receptor (beta chain) was recorded in a study of blood T cell repertoires in COVID-19 (dated by TCRdb to 2020 to 2021). Background for the entire study: Samples from collaborators originated in the United States, Italy and Spain and spanned both the acute and convalescent phases of COVID-19. The material from the prospective study consisted of cDNA or gDNA derived from T cells, B-cell-depleted T cells, or PBMCs. Deeply sampled blood TCRbeta repertoires from subjects exposed to, actively infected with, or recovered from COVID-19 were included in the dataset. The repertoires were released in a freely available public database intended as a resource for research on the immune response to SARS-CoV-2. Samples were obtained from the ongoing ImmuneRACE study (first 160 participants) and from 1,254 subjects provided by 6 global collaborators. Sample metadata almost always included a de-identified subject ID, COVID-19 status, age in years and sex. Where available, HLA class I and class II types were taken from metadata supplied by the sample provider and were not determined by assay-based typing. General study outcomes and caveats: Clinical and demographic metadata were provided uncurated, with the amount varying by source and participant.

Worth noting for this clone: The antigen it recognizes is unknown. Base qualities are missing; no much larger clone stands one base away.

The collaborating institutions used their own protocols to collect whole blood in K2EDTA tubes. For TCRbeta analysis, collaborators shipped samples as frozen whole blood, isolated PBMCs, or DNA extracted from either of those sample types. The germline V end is reduced by 0 bases and the J end by 1 base; junction bases left unmatched: 10. Taken from the germline V gene, the CDR1 and CDR2 loops are SGHRS and YFSETQ. The CDR3 contains 18 residues, cysteine and phenylalanine counted. The sequence is cut down to CDR3 DNA, 54 bases in frame from base 1. TCRbeta CDR3 regions were amplified from genomic DNA by means of the immunoSEQ Assay, a bias-controlled multiplex PCR. Per the original workflow: Within the assay, amplification of reference gene primers was used to estimate how many nucleated cells each sample contained. Sequence reads were collapsed and filtered to measure the absolute abundance of every unique TCRbeta CDR3 rearrangement. For each sample, productive Simpson clonality was calculated as the square root of Simpson's diversity index over productive rearrangements. Not all clones reach the TCRdb copy of this immuneACCESS table, which keeps in-frame sequences only. Checked studies attribute under half of the gap to unresolved V genes and leave the rest unexplained. V, J and clone size are taken as reported in that table, and D and trimming were inferred from the DNA itself. This sample is represented by 150,000 to 200,000 clones; over 75% of them were singletons. The top ten clonotypes cover 11% of the sample.

This sequence uses TRBV5-1 and TRBJ2-1; TRBD1 aligns with 7 central bases. Specimen: peripheral blood. The TCR was taken from a human donor in a cohort sampled during active COVID-19. The DNA sequence is as follows: TGCGCCAGCAGCTTGGAGAAACACAGGGGAACTTCCTACAATGAGCAGTTCTTC. Translation gives CASSLEKHRGTSYNEQFF.